Detailed here is one TCR beta chain. Its antigen is as yet unknown. This sample is drawn from a study of cytomegalovirus exposure and HLA in healthy donors. The study ran its PCR with 60 Vbeta and 13 Jbeta primers. Assay: immunoSEQ multiplex PCR; the TCRdb copy retains only in-frame clones and omits some. This table has roughly 100,000 clones, approximately 84% appearing once. Each of the donors was a healthy bone marrow donor. Trimming removed 4 bases at V and 2 bases at J, with 7 bases between. CDR3 length equals 13 residues. In germline, CDR1 is MNHNS, CDR2 SASEGT. Study-level results: Later analysis identified several of the most significant clusters that appeared linked to common viral pathogens.

This chain uses TRBV6-1 with TRBJ2-3; D remains unclear. This sequence originates from a woman under 30 in good health and CMV-seropositive. The sample comprised PBMCs. The chain's CDR3 is CASSVSVTDTQYF. The CDR3 DNA sequence: TGTGCCAGCAGTGTTTCTGTCACAGATACGCAGTATTTT.